These 4 T cell receptor beta chains share one sample of origin, sequenced in a study of Ad26.COV2.S vaccination and SARS-CoV-2 variants. The treatment denotes: some 19 received Ad26.COV2.S at low or high dose, single or two shots; several received placebo; per-sample allocation not given. Sampling took place 63 days after the first vaccine or placebo injection. Sequenced by immunoSEQ multiplex PCR; TCRdb stores in-frame clones only, minus some. The repertoire holds approximately 450,000 clones, with 80% to 95% as singletons. The starting material was peripheral blood, obtained in a trial of Ad26.COV2.S vaccine versus placebo. These receptors were obtained from a person aged 18-60 years who received the Ad26.COV2.S COVID-19 vaccine or a placebo.

The chain has TRBV18 and TRBJ2-5, with 7 positions matching TRBD1. CDR1 and CDR2 (germline): KGHSH, LQKENI. There are 16 residues in the CDR3. With 3 bases clipped from V and 1 base from J, the junction kept 8 bases outside the gene matches. The CDR3 nucleotides are TGTGCCAGCTCACCGTCCGGGACAGTCATCCAAGAGACCCAGTACTTC. This encodes CASSPSGTVIQETQYF.

This chain connects TRBV6-5 to TRBJ1-5; D unclear. CDR3 length: 14 residues. Per the germline V gene, CDR1 is MNHEY and CDR2 is SVGAGI. V lost 7 bases and J lost 5, with 15 bases in between. CDR3 nucleotide sequence: TGTGCCAGCACCGAGGTAGATATCTATCAGCCCCAGCATTTT. It translates to CASTEVDIYQPQHF.

The chain uses TRBV25-1 and TRBJ2-7, with D unresolved. This CDR3 is built from 14 residues. Per the germline V gene, CDR1 is MGHDK and CDR2 is SYGVNS. V was pared by 4 bases and J by 0 bases, with 10 bases between. The CDR3 loop is CASSVKLDSYEQYF. The CDR3 bases are TGTGCCAGCAGTGTTAAGTTGGACTCCTACGAGCAGTACTTC.

This clone was seen more than once but under ten times. The rearrangement joins TRBV11-3 to TRBJ2-1; D tentatively reads TRBD1 or TRBD2 (7 bases each). V was trimmed by 4 bases and J by 1 base, leaving 11 bases between them. Germline V gene lookup returns CDR1 SGHNT and CDR2 YENEEA. The CDR3 runs to 15 residues. As DNA, the CDR3 is TGTGCCAGCAGCTCCAGGGGGGGATCCTACAATGAGCAGTTCTTC. Translated, it gives CASSSRGGSYNEQFF. The entire variable domain, with the rest obtained from reference TRBV11-3 and TRBJ2-1, is as follows: EAGVVQSPRYKIIEKKQPVAFWCNPISGHNTLYWYLQNLGQGPELLIRYENEEAVDDSQLPKDRFSAERLKGVDSTLKIQPAELGDSAVYLCASSSRGGSYNEQFFGPGTRLTVL.